This T cell receptor beta chain was identified during a study of esophageal squamous cell carcinoma under preoperative chemotherapy. From the PCR reads, TCRdb called clonotypes with MiXCR, one entry per CDR3 protein. The repertoire consists of 30,000 to 35,000 distinct CDR3 sequences, with less than 65% occurring once and the leading ten covering approximately 25%. The time point was: after preoperative PTX-NDP chemotherapy. Patients received paclitaxel-nedaplatin as preoperative chemotherapy before surgery. The CDR3 totals 15 residues. Deletions cut 5 bases from V and 7 bases from J, with 15 bases between. The V gene's germline CDR1 is MNHNS and CDR2 SASEGT.

The clonotype originates from a human donor with esophageal squamous cell carcinoma. The donor label of this sample is uncertain. This chain uses TRBV6-1 with TRBJ1-6; no clear D gene. This sample was obtained from a patient given preoperative chemotherapy. This CDR3 reads CASSRREGGNSPLHF. CDR3 nucleotide sequence: TGTGCCAGCAGTCGCCGGGAAGGAGGGAATTCACCCCTCCACTTT.